Each of the 10 T cell receptor beta chains below was sequenced from the same sample in a study of technical replicates of blood from several donors. Data came from immunoSEQ multiplex PCR; TCRdb stores just in-frame clones and leaves some out. This sample has 90,000 to 100,000 clones; roughly 95% occur once, and the top ten carry around 0.4%. The sample taken for sequencing was T cells isolated from PBMCs. The receptors here all came from a human donor in good health.

The gene calls are TRBV7-8 and TRBJ2-7; a possible D gene is TRBD2 (5 bases). CDR1 and CDR2 (germline): SGHVS, FQNEAQ. V gave up 4 bases and J gave up 2 bases, with 9 bases separating them. The CDR3 totals 13 residues. CDR3 DNA sequence: TGTGCCAGCAGCTACGGACTGACCTACGAGCAGTACTTC. Translated: CASSYGLTYEQYF. The entire variable domain, with the rest obtained from reference TRBV7-8 and TRBJ2-7, is as follows: GAGVSQSPRYKVAKRGQDVALRCDPISGHVSLFWYQQALGQGPEFLTYFQNEAQLDKSGLPSDRFFAERPEGSVSTLKIQRTQQEDSAVYLCASSYGLTYEQYFGPGTRLTVT.

The chain employs TRBV18 and TRBJ1-5, with D possibly being TRBD1 (5 bases). V was pared by 4 bases and J by 3 bases, with 13 bases between. CDR1 and CDR2 from the germline V gene are KGHSH and LQKENI. The length of the CDR3 is 15 residues. The DNA of the CDR3 is TGTGCCAGCTCACTAGAAACAGGAATCAATCAGCCCCAGCATTTT. Translating gives CASSLETGINQPQHF.

This clone was counted a few times. The rearrangement joins TRBV2 to TRBJ1-2; 7 nucleotides match TRBD1. The length of the CDR3 is 13 residues. Germline V gives CDR1 SNHLY, CDR2 FYNNEI. Unmatched junction bases numbered 9, after V lost 6 bases and J lost 8 bases. The CDR3 coding sequence is TGTGCCAGCAGAGCGTGGGACAGATTCGGCTACACCTTC. This translates into CASRAWDRFGYTF.

The chain recombines TRBV4-1 with TRBJ2-1, with D possibly being TRBD2 (5 bases). The CDR3 has 16 amino acids. The ends were cut back, 4 bases at V and 5 bases at J, with 18 bases in the middle. Looked up from germline, CDR1 is MGHRA and CDR2 is YSYEKL. The CDR3 loop is CASSLGRLVGHNEQFF. As DNA, the CDR3 is TGCGCCAGCAGCCTAGGGAGATTAGTTGGACACAATGAGCAGTTCTTC.

The rearrangement links TRBV30 to TRBJ2-7, with D uncertain. The germline gives CDR1 GTSNPN, CDR2 SVGIG (reference sequence). The CDR3 runs to 15 residues. V was cut by 0 bases and J by 1 base, with 13 bases left in between. Written as DNA, the CDR3 is TGTGCCTGGAGTGTGATGGGCGTCCAGTCCTACGAGCAGTACTTC. Protein product: CAWSVMGVQSYEQYF.

The chain has TRBV21-1 and TRBJ1-5; TRBD1 is taken as the D call from the table, unchecked against the DNA. TRBV21-1 is shown as a pseudogene. The CDR3 extends over 15 amino acids. The CDR3 loop reads CASSKGQDSNQPQHF. The CDR3 DNA is TGTGCCAGCAGCAAGGGACAAGATAGCAATCAGCCCCAGCATTTT.

The rearrangement uses TRBV21-1 and TRBJ2-1; the tabulated D call, TRBD2, remains unverified against the DNA. TRBV21-1 constitutes a pseudogene. There are 19 residues in the CDR3. CDR3 coding DNA: TGTGCCAGCAGCCCCCGGGGCCGGGGGTATGGGGGAGACACCAATGAGCAGTTCTTC. As protein: CASSPRGRGYGGDTNEQFF.

The chain uses TRBV11-2 and TRBJ1-3, with D possibly matching TRBD1 (5 bases). This CDR3 has 16 amino acids. Trimming removed 5 bases from V and 4 bases from J, with 18 bases in between. Germline-derived CDR1 and CDR2 are SGHAT and FQNNGV. The CDR3 sequence: CASSPFLGGDGNTIYF. The CDR3 bases are TGTGCCAGCAGCCCTTTCCTCGGGGGTGACGGAAACACCATATATTTT.

The chain has TRBV7-9 and TRBJ2-1; 11 bases are a match to TRBD2. The CDR3 spans 17 residues. Germline trimming cut 5 bases from V and 8 bases from J; bases unmatched to any gene: 14. CDR1 and CDR2 from the germline V gene are SEHNR and FQNEAQ (reference sequence). DNA for the CDR3: TGTGCCAGCAGCCCCCGTATAGCGGGAGGGCCGCCCGATGAGCAGTTCTTC. It specifies CASSPRIAGGPPDEQFF.

The chain is built from TRBV27 and TRBJ1-1, with D tentatively TRBD1 (6 bases). The V end was cut by 2 bases, the J end by 0 bases, with 10 bases between. The CDR3 is 15 amino acids. CDR1 is MNHEY and CDR2 is SMNVEV in the germline V gene (reference sequence). As DNA, the CDR3 is TGTGCCAGCAGTTTAGGACAGCTAATGAACACTGAAGCTTTCTTT. Translation gives CASSLGQLMNTEAFF.